This T cell receptor (beta chain) was sequenced in a study of T cell repertoires in cytomegalovirus infection (dated by TCRdb to between 2018 and 2020). Background for the entire study: Donor HLA type was relevant to the analysis, as public TCR beta signatures indicated carriage of CMV infection together with the matching HLA type. Results the study describes overall, beyond this receptor: In the ex vivo response, HLA-C-restricted CMV-specific TCR beta clonotypes were dominant, and in two of eight donors the single most frequent clonotype came from this HLA-C-restricted group. Carriers of CMV infection plus the relevant HLA type were discriminated by the cumulative frequency of public TCR beta family members in the study cohort and in an independent approximately 360-donor cohort.

The sequencer listed for this sample is Illumina HiSeq 1500. TCRdb reworked the public reads: Q25 trimming with fastp, MiXCR clone assembly, productive beta chains retained. Here each entry gathers all rows of one CDR3 protein and keeps the most common genes and DNA. A total of about 130,000 distinct CDR3 sequences appear in this sample, under 30% of them only once. The top ten clones comprise 30% to 40% of the sample. The CDR3 spans 14 residues, from the cysteine through the phenylalanine. Only the CDR3 DNA stays, 42 bases, in frame from base 1. The V end loses 5 bases and the J end loses 0 bases, and a stretch of 11 bases separates them. The CDR1 and CDR2 encoded by the germline V gene are SGHTA and FQGNSA. This clonotype was seen at least ten times. There is no known antigen for this receptor. No base quality values were provided; no much bigger clone lies one nucleotide off.

This clonotype originated in a human donor in good health (CMV status not recorded). Some clones in this sample may be carry-over from other donors' samples. The sequenced sample was PBMCs, sequenced either directly or after in vitro stimulation (not recorded which). The rearrangement combines TRBV7-2 with TRBJ2-7, and perhaps TRBD2 as D gene, on 6 matching bases. The sequence in DNA is TGTGCCAGCAGCCCCTCGGGACTCTCCTACGAGCAGTACTTC. It translates as CASSPSGLSYEQYF.